This T cell receptor beta chain was sequenced during a study of blood T cell repertoires in COVID-19. Study-wide context: Acute and convalescent COVID-19 samples came from the United States, Italy and Spain. T cells, B-cell-depleted T cells, or PBMCs provided the cDNA or gDNA that served as material.

Germline V gives CDR1 MDHEN, CDR2 SYDVKM. The CDR3 extends over 14 amino acids. Trimming took 7 bases from V and 4 from J, leaving 11 bases between them. Authors' processing steps: Nucleated cell number was recorded as an estimate derived from reference gene primer amplification. Only in-frame clones appear in the TCRdb table, and some are missing; sequencing was by immunoSEQ multiplex PCR. V and J calls and clone size are copied from that table; D and trimming were computed from the DNA. This repertoire shows roughly 250,000 clones, approximately 86% found once; its top ten account for around 6.5%. The chain has TRBV28 and TRBJ1-6; D is ambiguous. The receptor was derived from a woman aged 55 to 70 with active or convalescent COVID-19. The material sequenced was peripheral blood. The chain's CDR3 is CASMVQTYNSPLHF. DNA for the CDR3: TGTGCCAGCATGGTCCAGACTTATAATTCACCCCTCCACTTT. Full variable domain (rest looked up from reference TRBV28 and TRBJ1-6): DVKVTQSSRYLVKRTGEKVFLECVQDMDHENMFWYRQDPGLGLRLIYFSYDVKMKEKGDIPEGYSVSREKKERFSLILESASTNQTSMYLCASMVQTYNSPLHFGNGTRLTVT.